The 18 T cell receptor beta chains in this list originate from one sample, sequenced in a study of shared clonotypes between healthy human individuals (dated by TCRdb to the early 2020s). Libraries were built with the immunoSEQ multiplex PCR assay. Imported from immuneACCESS, the table was reduced by TCRdb to in-frame sequences with V and J called. These copies leave out some clones; in studies compared against another copy, an unresolved V gene accounts for under half, and the cause of the remainder is not known. Counted in this sample were about 470,000 clones; about four fifths of them appeared once. The ten most abundant clones make up roughly 13% of the sample. The sequenced material came from PBMCs. These receptors came from a woman between 35 and 50 years old in good health. Some clones in this sample may be carry-over from other donors' samples.

The J gene is TRBJ2-6, the V gene TRBV10-2; the D gene is possibly TRBD1 (6 bases). The germline gives CDR1 WSHSY, CDR2 SAAADI. CDR3 size: 16 residues. V lost 0 bases and J lost 2, with 8 bases in between. The CDR3 region has the DNA TGCGCCAGCAGTGAGTCCTCAGGGGCTGGGGCCAACGTCCTGACTTTC. Protein: CASSESSGAGANVLTF.

Concerning this clone: A far larger clone differs by one base, so this is likely a read error. The rearrangement uses TRBV7-9 and TRBJ2-2; 7 bases map to TRBD1. This CDR3 spans 15 amino acids. The V gene end was trimmed by 1 base and the J gene end by 3 bases; junction bases not matched to a gene: 2. Germline V lookup: CDR1 SEHNR, CDR2 FQNEAQ (reference sequence). The CDR3 spells CASSLGDRDTGELFF. The DNA for the CDR3 is TGTGCCAGCAGCTTAGGGGACAGAGACACCGGGGAGCTGTTTTTT.

V and J are TRBV18 and TRBJ2-5; D possibly corresponds to TRBD2 (6 bases). Between the trimmed V and J ends, which lost 3 bases and 3 bases, there was a span of 17 bases. There are 16 residues in the CDR3. Germline V lookup: CDR1 KGHSH, CDR2 LQKENI. CDR3 region: CASSPDERGWEETQYF. The CDR3 DNA reads TGTGCCAGCTCACCGGATGAACGGGGGTGGGAAGAGACCCAGTACTTC.

This sequence joins TRBV15 and TRBJ1-1; D may be TRBD1 (5 bases). This CDR3 has 13 residues. Trimming cost V 0 bases and J 6 bases, with 8 bases left between them. CDR1 and CDR2 (germline): LNHNV, YYDKDF (reference sequence). The CDR3 nucleotides read TGTGCCACCAGCAGAGATTTAGGGGCTGAAGCTTTCTTT. Encoded protein: CATSRDLGAEAFF.

Only a few counts were recorded for this clone. This chain links TRBV28 with TRBJ1-1; D remains unclear. Per the germline V gene, CDR1 is MDHEN and CDR2 is SYDVKM. This CDR3 is built from 13 residues. The V end was cut by 6 bases, the J end by 7 bases, with 15 bases between. CDR3 sequence (DNA): TGTGCCAGCAGGCGAGCTTCCATCGTTGAAGCTTTCTTT. Its protein is CASRRASIVEAFF.

The count of this clone is one. V usage is TRBV27 and J usage is TRBJ2-2, with 12 positions matching TRBD2. Germline trimming cut 2 bases from V and 4 bases from J; bases unmatched to any gene: 8. Germline assignment: CDR1 MNHEY and CDR2 SMNVEV (reference sequence). There are 18 residues in the CDR3. CDR3 DNA sequence: TGTGCCAGCAGTTTACTAGCGGGAGGGGTAGCGGGCACCGGGGAGCTGTTTTTT. It specifies CASSLLAGGVAGTGELFF.

The rearrangement links TRBV6-5 to TRBJ2-2; 9 bases align to TRBD1. V shed 6 bases, J shed 6 bases, and the junction held 5 bases outside the gene matches. CDR1 MNHEY and CDR2 SVGAGI come from the germline V gene. The CDR3 consists of 14 residues. CDR3 nucleotide sequence: TGTGCCAGCAGAAAACAGGGGGCGGCCGGGGAGCTGTTTTTT. The encoded protein is CASRKQGAAGELFF.

This sequence joins TRBV4-2 and TRBJ2-5; TRBD2 might be the D (6 bases). Judging by the DNA end, TRBJ2-7 fits better; the J call may be wrong. Per the germline V gene, CDR1 is LGHNA and CDR2 is YNFKEQ. The CDR3 has 16 residues. Here the CDR3 reads CASSQDQFGGSYEQYF. CDR3 DNA sequence: TGTGCCAGCAGCCAAGATCAGTTCGGGGGCTCCTACGAGCAGTACTTC.

This clone turned up a few times. The V gene is TRBV2, the J gene TRBJ1-2; TRBD1 matches at 9 bases. This CDR3 comprises 15 residues. The trim removed 5 bases at V and 6 bases at J, leaving 10 bases unmatched. Germline V CDR1 and CDR2: SNHLY, FYNNEI. The CDR3 sequence: CASSQFQQGAHGYTF. The CDR3 DNA reads TGTGCCAGCAGTCAATTCCAACAGGGGGCGCATGGCTACACCTTC.

The chain links TRBV28 to TRBJ1-5; 7 bases line up with TRBD1. Per germline, CDR1 MDHEN and CDR2 SYDVKM. Trimming at V came to 7 bases and at J to 7 bases, leaving 10 bases not matched to a gene. The CDR3 loop spans 14 amino acids. CDR3 protein: CASILLGGGQPQHF. CDR3 bases: TGTGCCAGCATACTTCTAGGGGGCGGCCAGCCCCAGCATTTT.

J is TRBJ2-7 and V is TRBV1; TRBD2 is the table's D call and was not checked against the DNA. TRBV1 is a listed pseudogene. CDR3 length equals 15 residues. The CDR3 here is CTSSQEHASSYEQYF. The CDR3 DNA reads as TGCACCAGCAGCCAAGAACATGCTAGCTCCTACGAGCAGTACTTC.

This clone appeared a single time. V is TRBV7-2 and J is TRBJ2-1, with D possibly being TRBD1 or TRBD2 (5 bases each). V lost 3 bases and J lost 3, with 12 bases in between. CDR3 length equals 15 residues. Germline V lookup: CDR1 SGHTA, CDR2 FQGNSA. CDR3 sequence (DNA): TGTGCCAGCAGCTTTCCGGGAACAGGCTACAATGAGCAGTTCTTC. This translates into CASSFPGTGYNEQFF.

The chain uses TRBV25-1 and TRBJ2-1, with 7 bases that match TRBD2. This CDR3 is built from 17 residues. CDR1 is MGHDK and CDR2 is SYGVNS in the germline V gene. V shed 7 bases, J shed 2 bases, and the junction held 14 bases outside the gene matches. In DNA, the CDR3 is TGTGCCAGCACCGAAGGGGCGGGAGATGCGGCCTACAATGAGCAGTTCTTC. The encoded protein is CASTEGAGDAAYNEQFF. Complete variable domain (other parts from reference TRBV25-1 and TRBJ2-1): EADIYQTPRYLVIGTGKKITLECSQTMGHDKMYWYQQDPGMELHLIHYSYGVNSTEKGDLSSESTVSRIRTEHFPLTLESARPSHTSQYLCASTEGAGDAAYNEQFFGPGTRLTVL.

This rearrangement joins TRBV19 to TRBJ1-2; 10 positions agree with TRBD1. V was pared by 4 bases and J by 4 bases, with 6 bases of the junction left unmatched. The CDR3 covers 15 residues. Germline CDR1 reads LNHDA; CDR2 reads SQIVND (reference sequence). The CDR3, as DNA: TGTGCCAGTAGTACCCGGACAGGGGGACGCTATGGCTACACCTTC. Amino acids: CASSTRTGGRYGYTF.

V usage is TRBV6-6 and J usage is TRBJ1-5, with 9 bases identical to TRBD1. CDR3 length: 16 residues. The V segment lost 2 bases and the J segment 2 bases; nucleotides outside the gene matches: 4. Germline CDR1 reads MNHNY; CDR2 reads SVGAGI (reference sequence). The CDR3, as DNA: TGTGCCAGCAGTTACGGGGACAGGGTTGGCAATCAGCCCCAGCATTTT. This codes for CASSYGDRVGNQPQHF.

The chain has TRBV18 and TRBJ2-7, with 9 bases aligning to TRBD2. The CDR3 is made up of 17 amino acids. With 3 bases clipped from V and 3 bases from J, the junction kept 12 bases outside the gene matches. Germline CDR1 KGHSH, CDR2 LQKENI. CDR3 nucleotide sequence: TGTGCCAGCTCACCGTTGGGGCTAGCGGGACTTTACTACGAGCAGTACTTC. This encodes CASSPLGLAGLYYEQYF.

This chain connects TRBV6-6 to TRBJ2-7; tentative D call: TRBD1 (5 bases). The CDR3 contains 16 residues. The germline gives CDR1 MNHNY, CDR2 SVGAGI (reference sequence). V lost 6 bases and J 1 base, leaving 19 bases between the germline ends. The CDR3 DNA is TGTGCCAGCAGCTCGACTCCAGCAGGGAAGTCCTACGAGCAGTACTTC. As protein: CASSSTPAGKSYEQYF.

As for this clone: This sequence may be a read error, since a much larger clone differs from it by one base. This sequence joins TRBV11-1 and TRBJ1-1, with D hard to call. The length of the CDR3 is 13 residues. Germline-derived CDR1 and CDR2 are SGHAT and FQDESV (reference sequence). In DNA form, the CDR3 reads TGTGCCAGCAGCAAGGAATTGAACACTGAAGCTTCCTTT. Protein: CASSKELNTEASF.